The 5 T cell receptor beta chains reported below all come from one sample, sequenced in a study of metastatic and nonmetastatic thyroid tumors. TCRdb re-called the PCR reads through MiXCR. Of 30,000 to 45,000 clones listed, approximately 30% are singletons. Among the patients, none had received any treatment before thyroid surgery. Material: blood. These TCRs come from a male donor with papillary thyroid cancer or a benign thyroid nodule (not recorded which). Some clones in this sample may be carry-over from other donors' samples.

By its share, this clone is medium-sized. This chain links TRBV12-3 or TRBV12-4 with TRBJ2-7; D tentatively fits TRBD1 or TRBD2 (5 bases each). This CDR3 contains 12 residues. Trimming took off 8 bases at V and 2 bases at J, with 10 bases between the two ends. The CDR3 DNA is TGTGCCAGCCGTGGGGGTGCCTACGAGCAGTACTTC. Protein: CASRGGAYEQYF.

J is TRBJ1-6 and V is TRBV28, with 12 bases aligning to TRBD1. Germline V CDR1 and CDR2: MDHEN, SYDVKM. The V gene end was trimmed by 4 bases and the J gene end by 10 bases; junction bases not matched to a gene: 2. The CDR3 sequence is 14 residues long. CDR3: CASSSGTGGSPLHF. As DNA, the CDR3 is TGTGCCAGCAGTTCCGGGACAGGGGGCTCACCCCTCCACTTT.

In its sample, this clone was seen many times. This chain connects TRBV6-1 to TRBJ2-3, with 7 bases lining up with TRBD2. The CDR3 consists of 13 residues. Trimming cost V 5 bases and J 4 bases; bases outside gene matches: 3. The V gene's germline CDR1 is MNHNS and CDR2 SASEGT. The CDR3 DNA follows: TGTGCCAGCAGTCGCGGGAGCGCAGATACGCAGTATTTT. Its translation: CASSRGSADTQYF.

The genes are TRBV11-2 and TRBJ2-1; TRBD2 agrees at 8 bases. Germline CDR1 is SGHAT and CDR2 is FQNNGV. The CDR3 is made up of 14 amino acids. Trimming took 5 bases from V and 8 from J; bases not matched to a gene: 8. DNA for the CDR3: TGTGCCAGCAGCCGGGGACTAGGTCGGGATGAGCAGTTCTTC. It codes for CASSRGLGRDEQFF.

This clone has only a few counts. This chain connects TRBV11-2 to TRBJ2-7; D is perhaps TRBD2 (5 bases). This CDR3 has 15 amino acids. V shed 3 bases and J shed 5 bases, with 17 bases lying between them. Germline CDR1 and CDR2: SGHAT and FQNNGV. CDR3 in DNA: TGTGCCAGCAGCTTCTGGGAGAGAAGGAGAAACGAGCAGTACTTC. Protein: CASSFWERRRNEQYF.